This TCR beta chain derives from a study of T cells in Graves' hyperthyroidism and ophthalmopathy (dated by TCRdb to between 2018 and 2021). In the study overall: Peripheral blood samples were taken at the time of initial diagnosis, prior to any treatment. The approximately 97 discovery patients were randomly divided into training and test sets at a 7:3 ratio. Following sampling, methimazole starting at 30 mg daily was given to hyperthyroidism patients, and high-dose intravenous methylprednisolone was given to ophthalmopathy patients. Prospective prediction of ophthalmopathy was tested in an independent validation cohort of some 19 hyperthyroidism patients and roughly 16 patients who later progressed to ophthalmopathy. The paper reports TCR Vbeta CDR3 sequencing of 140 or so peripheral blood samples: some 44 ophthalmopathy, about 75 hyperthyroidism and roughly 17 progressor patients. To identify TCR V-J signatures that set the groups apart, the researchers used a discovery cohort of about a hundred patients, made up of 43 with Graves' ophthalmopathy and some 58 with stable Graves' hyperthyroidism. In addition, the study compared T-cell repertoires in thyroid tissue and in blood from roughly six Graves' hyperthyroidism patients. Paper-wide results and their limitations: No statistical method was used to set the sample size in advance, and investigators knew the group allocation. In validation, progression to ophthalmopathy was predicted by the model with nearly 71% sensitivity and roughly 72% specificity, a median of about 6 months before onset. A model built on a 13 V-J signature distinguished ophthalmopathy from stable hyperthyroidism, reaching over 85% sensitivity and approximately 83% specificity in cross-validation and 80%/75% in testing. Most expanded thyroid clonotypes (frequency above 0.001) were also detected in blood, a finding suggesting that blood repertoires may reflect thyroid immune responses.

Remarks on this clonotype: Its antigen remains undetermined. Base qualities are missing; no much larger clone stands one base away.

A patient counted as having stable Graves' hyperthyroidism if no progression to ophthalmopathy occurred over 18 months of follow-up. Hyperthyroidism patients were newly diagnosed, had a disease duration of under 2 months, and were aged 18 to 65 years. Patients with uncontrolled infections, other autoimmune diseases, pregnancy or lactation were excluded. Diagnoses relied on clinical symptoms, serum thyroxine and TRAb, thyroid ultrasound and orbital computed tomography. PBMCs were isolated from 10 ml of fresh peripheral blood by Ficoll-Paque density gradient centrifugation. Total RNA was extracted using Trizol reagent, and RNA quality was assessed on an Agilent 2100 Bioanalyzer. Amplification of TCR beta CDR3 regions was carried out from RNA transcripts. The TCR CDR3 was subjected to a first round of RT-PCR using the HTBI primer set and the Qiagen OneStep RT-PCR kit. Libraries were constructed in a second round of multiplex PCR, after which size selection and purification were performed. The libraries were sequenced on an Illumina HiSeq2000 using paired-end 100 bp reads. The authors' analysis ran thus. SOAPnuke was used to process the raw data, removing reads that contained adapters or uncalled bases, had a mean Phred below 15, or lacked an exact match to the constant primer or identifier. High-quality paired reads were merged using COPE v1.2.5, and each unique nucleotide sequence was defined as a clonotype. Clonotypes were aligned to IMGT TRBV, TRBD and TRBJ reference segments using MiTCR v1.1. The analysis was restricted to V-J combinations with a frequency above 0.0001, which together covered roughly 99% of the repertoires. The TCS score was defined as F50 (clonal expansion) divided by E x V (chaos), with BLOSUM62-based TCRdist calculated between CDR3 peptides within each V-J. Welch's t-statistics and random forest reduced fewer than 550 V-J features to 10 to 15, which were used in a naive Bayes classifier (R e1071). The raw public data were reprocessed by TCRdb itself: fastp quality trimming at Q25, MiXCR clonotype calling, in-frame beta chains only. A single entry per CDR3 protein holds the most common genes and DNA from its merged rows. It is TCRdb's table, rather than the study itself, that gives the V and J calls and clone size. The sample table shows approximately 410,000 distinct CDR3 sequences, and approximately 13% are seen once. The top ten clonotypes cover about 5% of the sample.

V sheds 5 bases and J sheds 7 bases, leaving 17 bases between their ends. The CDR3 measures 14 amino acids from cysteine to phenylalanine. The DNA shown is the 42-base CDR3, in frame from base 1. The germline V gene yields SGHTA for CDR1 and FQGTGA for CDR2. Recombination linked TRBV7-3 to TRBJ1-1, with a weak D call of TRBD1 (5 bases match). The specimen sequenced was blood. The clonotype originates from a woman aged 18-29 years with Graves' hyperthyroidism. In nucleotides, the sequence is TGTGCCAGCAGCCTTGAACCGGGGCTCGGTGAAGCTTTCTTT. It translates as CASSLEPGLGEAFF. Beyond the CDR3, the reference TRBV7-3 and TRBJ1-1 genes provide the residues; the full variable domain reads: GAGVSQTPSNKVTEKGKYVELRCDPISGHTALYWYRQSLGQGPEFLIYFQGTGAADDSGLPNDRFFAVRPEGSVSTLKIQRTERGDSAVYLCASSLEPGLGEAFFGQGTRLTVV.